The source of this TCR beta chain is a study of PD-L1 blockade in urothelial cancer. Specified time point: peripheral blood 6 weeks after treatment start. V lost 1 base and J lost 3, with 14 bases in between. The CDR3 extends over 16 amino acids. Germline CDR1 and CDR2: SGHRS and YFSETQ. TCRdb's copy holds only in-frame clones and misses some; the assay was immunoSEQ multiplex PCR. This table holds more than 60,000 clones, around nine tenths found once. This chain links TRBV5-1 with TRBJ1-3, with D possibly being TRBD1 (6 bases). The TCR originated in a man between 60 and 75 years old with urothelial cancer. The sequenced sample was PBMCs, obtained around atezolizumab (anti-PD-L1) treatment. The CDR3 DNA follows: TGCGCCAGCAGCTTGAATAGGGCAGGGGATGGAAACACCATATATTTT. It encodes CASSLNRAGDGNTIYF.